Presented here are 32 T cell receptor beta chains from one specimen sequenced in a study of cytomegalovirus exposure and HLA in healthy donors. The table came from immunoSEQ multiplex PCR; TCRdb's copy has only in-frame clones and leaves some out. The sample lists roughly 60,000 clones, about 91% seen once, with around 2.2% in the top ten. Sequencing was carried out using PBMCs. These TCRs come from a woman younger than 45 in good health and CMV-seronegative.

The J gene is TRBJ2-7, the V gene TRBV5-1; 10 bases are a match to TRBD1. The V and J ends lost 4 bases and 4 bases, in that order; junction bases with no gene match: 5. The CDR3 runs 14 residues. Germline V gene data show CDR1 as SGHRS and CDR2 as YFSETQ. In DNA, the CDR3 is TGCGCCAGCAGCGCGACAGGGGGCGGGTACGAGCAGTACTTC. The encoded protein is CASSATGGGYEQYF.

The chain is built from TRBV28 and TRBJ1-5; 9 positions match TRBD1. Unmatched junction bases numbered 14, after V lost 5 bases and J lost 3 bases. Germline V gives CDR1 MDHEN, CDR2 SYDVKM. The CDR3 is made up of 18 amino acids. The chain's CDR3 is CASSPYIFRDRDNQPQHF. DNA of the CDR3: TGTGCCAGCAGTCCCTATATATTCCGGGACAGGGACAATCAGCCCCAGCATTTT.

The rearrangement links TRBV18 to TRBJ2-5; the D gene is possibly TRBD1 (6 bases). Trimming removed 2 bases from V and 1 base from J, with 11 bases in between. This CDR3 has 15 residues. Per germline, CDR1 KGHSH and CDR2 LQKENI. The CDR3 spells CASSPRTDPQETQYF. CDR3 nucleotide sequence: TGTGCCAGCTCACCAAGGACAGACCCCCAAGAGACCCAGTACTTC.

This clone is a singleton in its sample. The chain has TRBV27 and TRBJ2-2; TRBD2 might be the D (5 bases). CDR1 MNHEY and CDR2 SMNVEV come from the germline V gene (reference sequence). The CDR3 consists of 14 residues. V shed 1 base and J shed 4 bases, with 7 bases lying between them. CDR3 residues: CASSLYSGTGELFF. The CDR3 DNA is TGTGCCAGCAGTTTATACAGCGGCACCGGGGAGCTGTTTTTT.

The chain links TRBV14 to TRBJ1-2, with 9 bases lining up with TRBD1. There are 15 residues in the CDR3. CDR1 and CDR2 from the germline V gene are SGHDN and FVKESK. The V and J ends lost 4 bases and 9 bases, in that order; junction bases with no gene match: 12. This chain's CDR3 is CASSPLPDRGRSYTF. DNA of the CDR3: TGTGCCAGCAGCCCGCTTCCGGACAGGGGAAGGAGCTACACCTTC.

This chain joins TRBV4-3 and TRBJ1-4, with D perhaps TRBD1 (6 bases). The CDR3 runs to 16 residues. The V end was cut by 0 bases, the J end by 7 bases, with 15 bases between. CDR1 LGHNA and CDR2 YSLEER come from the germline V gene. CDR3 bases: TGCGCCAGCAGCCAAGATCCCCAGGGAGGGGGTGAAAAACTGTTTTTT. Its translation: CASSQDPQGGGEKLFF.

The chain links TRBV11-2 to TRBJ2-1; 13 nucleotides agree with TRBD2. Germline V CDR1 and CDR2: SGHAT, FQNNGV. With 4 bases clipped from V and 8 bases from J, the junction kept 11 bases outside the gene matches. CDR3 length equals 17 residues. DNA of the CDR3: TGTGCCAGCAGCTCTCTAAAAGGACTAGCGGGAGACGATGAGCAGTTCTTC. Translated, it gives CASSSLKGLAGDDEQFF.

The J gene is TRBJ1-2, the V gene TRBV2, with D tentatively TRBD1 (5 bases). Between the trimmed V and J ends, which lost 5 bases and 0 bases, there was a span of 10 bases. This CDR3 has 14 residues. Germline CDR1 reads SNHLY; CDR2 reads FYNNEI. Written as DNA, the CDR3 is TGTGCCAGCAGTTACGACAGTCCTAACTATGGCTACACCTTC. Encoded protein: CASSYDSPNYGYTF.

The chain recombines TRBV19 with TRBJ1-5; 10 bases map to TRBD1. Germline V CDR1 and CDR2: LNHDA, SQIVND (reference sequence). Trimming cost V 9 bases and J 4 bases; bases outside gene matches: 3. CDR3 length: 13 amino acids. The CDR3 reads CASGQGENQPQHF. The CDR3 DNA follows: TGTGCCAGCGGACAGGGGGAAAATCAGCCCCAGCATTTT.

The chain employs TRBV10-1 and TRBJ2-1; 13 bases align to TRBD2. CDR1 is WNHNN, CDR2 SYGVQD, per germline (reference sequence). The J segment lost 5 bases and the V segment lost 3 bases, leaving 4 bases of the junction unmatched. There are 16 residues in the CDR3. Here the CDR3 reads CASSDRGTSGNNEQFF. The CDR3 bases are TGCGCCAGCAGTGATCGCGGGACTAGCGGGAACAATGAGCAGTTCTTC.

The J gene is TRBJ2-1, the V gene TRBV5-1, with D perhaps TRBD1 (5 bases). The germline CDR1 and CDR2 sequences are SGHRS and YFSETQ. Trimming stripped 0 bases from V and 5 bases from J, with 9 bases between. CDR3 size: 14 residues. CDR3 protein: CASSLAGSDNEQFF. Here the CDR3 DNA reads TGCGCCAGCAGCTTGGCAGGGTCTGACAATGAGCAGTTCTTC.

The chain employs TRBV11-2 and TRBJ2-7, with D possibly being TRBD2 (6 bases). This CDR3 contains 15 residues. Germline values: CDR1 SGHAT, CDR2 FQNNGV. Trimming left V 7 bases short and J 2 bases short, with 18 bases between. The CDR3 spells CASTYRDSSPYEQYF. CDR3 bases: TGTGCCAGCACCTACCGGGACTCATCCCCCTACGAGCAGTACTTC.

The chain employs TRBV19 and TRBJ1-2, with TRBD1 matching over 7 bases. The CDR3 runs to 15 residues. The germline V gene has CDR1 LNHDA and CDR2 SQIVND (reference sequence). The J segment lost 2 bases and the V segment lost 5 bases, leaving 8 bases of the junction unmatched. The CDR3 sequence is CASSSGDSSNYGYTF. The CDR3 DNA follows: TGTGCCAGTAGTTCTGGGGACAGCTCAAACTATGGCTACACCTTC. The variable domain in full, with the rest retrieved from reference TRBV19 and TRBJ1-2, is DGGITQSPKYLFRKEGQNVTLSCEQNLNHDAMYWYRQDPGQGLRLIYYSQIVNDFQKGDIAEGYSVSREKKESFPLTVTSAQKNPTAFYLCASSSGDSSNYGYTFGSGTRLTVV.

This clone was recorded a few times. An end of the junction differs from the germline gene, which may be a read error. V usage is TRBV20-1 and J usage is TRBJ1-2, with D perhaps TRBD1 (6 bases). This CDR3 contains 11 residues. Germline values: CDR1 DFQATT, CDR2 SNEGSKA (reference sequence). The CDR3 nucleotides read TGCAGTGCTTTTCAGACAGGCCGGGCCCACTTC. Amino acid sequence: CSAFQTGRAHF.

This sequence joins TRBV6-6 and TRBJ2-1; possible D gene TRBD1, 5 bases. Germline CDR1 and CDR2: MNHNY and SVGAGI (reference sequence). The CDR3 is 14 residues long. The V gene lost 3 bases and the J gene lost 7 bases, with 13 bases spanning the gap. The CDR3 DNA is TGTGCCAGCAGTTATGGGGCTTTGGCAAATGAGCAGTTCTTC. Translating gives CASSYGALANEQFF.

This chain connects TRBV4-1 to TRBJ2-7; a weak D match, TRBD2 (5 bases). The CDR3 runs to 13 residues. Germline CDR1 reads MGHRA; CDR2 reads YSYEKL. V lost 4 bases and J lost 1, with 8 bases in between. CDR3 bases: TGCGCCAGCAGCCCTCCGGGGTCCTACGAGCAGTACTTC. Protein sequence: CASSPPGSYEQYF.

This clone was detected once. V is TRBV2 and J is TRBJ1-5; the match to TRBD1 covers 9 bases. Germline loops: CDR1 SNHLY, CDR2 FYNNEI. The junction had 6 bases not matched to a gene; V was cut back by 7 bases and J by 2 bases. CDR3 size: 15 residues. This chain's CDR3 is CASTPDRGGNQPQHF. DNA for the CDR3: TGTGCCAGCACCCCAGACAGGGGGGGCAATCAGCCCCAGCATTTT. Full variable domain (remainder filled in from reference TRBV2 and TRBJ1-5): EPEVTQTPSHQVTQMGQEVILRCVPISNHLYFYWYRQILGQKVEFLVSFYNNEISEKSEIFDDQFSVERPDGSNFTLKIRSTKLEDSAMYFCASTPDRGGNQPQHFGDGTRLSIL.

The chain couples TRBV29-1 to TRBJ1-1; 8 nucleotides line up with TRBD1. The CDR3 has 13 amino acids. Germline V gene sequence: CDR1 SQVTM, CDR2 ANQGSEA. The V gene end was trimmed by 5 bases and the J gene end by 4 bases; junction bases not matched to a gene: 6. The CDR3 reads CSVRGGQGTEAFF. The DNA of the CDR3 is TGCAGCGTTAGAGGAGGACAGGGCACTGAAGCTTTCTTT.

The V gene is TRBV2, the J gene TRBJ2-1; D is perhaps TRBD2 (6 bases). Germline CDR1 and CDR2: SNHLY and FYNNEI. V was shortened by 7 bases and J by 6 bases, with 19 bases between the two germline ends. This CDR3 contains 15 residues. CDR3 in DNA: TGTGCCAGCACGATCCTAGGCCGGGACTCCAATGAGCAGTTCTTC. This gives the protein CASTILGRDSNEQFF.

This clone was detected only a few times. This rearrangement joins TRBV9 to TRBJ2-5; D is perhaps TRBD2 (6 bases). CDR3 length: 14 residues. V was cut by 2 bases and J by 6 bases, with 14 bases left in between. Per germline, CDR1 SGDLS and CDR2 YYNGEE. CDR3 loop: CASSVGLATQTQYF. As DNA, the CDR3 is TGTGCCAGCAGCGTCGGCCTAGCGACGCAGACCCAGTACTTC.

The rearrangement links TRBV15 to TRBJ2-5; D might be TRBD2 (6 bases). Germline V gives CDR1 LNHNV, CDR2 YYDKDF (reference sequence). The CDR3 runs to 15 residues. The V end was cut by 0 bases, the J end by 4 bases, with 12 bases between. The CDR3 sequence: CATSRDPGEAETQYF. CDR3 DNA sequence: TGTGCCACCAGCAGAGATCCCGGGGAGGCAGAGACCCAGTACTTC. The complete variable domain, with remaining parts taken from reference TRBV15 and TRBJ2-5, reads DAMVIQNPRYQVTQFGKPVTLSCSQTLNHNVMYWYQQKSSQAPKLLFHYYDKDFNNEADTPDNFQSRRPNTSFCFLDIRSPGLGDTAMYLCATSRDPGEAETQYFGPGTRLLVL.

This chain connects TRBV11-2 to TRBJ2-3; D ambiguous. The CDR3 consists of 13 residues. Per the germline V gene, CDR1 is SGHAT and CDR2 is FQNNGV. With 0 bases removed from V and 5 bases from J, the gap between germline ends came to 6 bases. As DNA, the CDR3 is TGTGCCAGCAGCTTAGATCAGGAAGATACGCAGTATTTT. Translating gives CASSLDQEDTQYF.

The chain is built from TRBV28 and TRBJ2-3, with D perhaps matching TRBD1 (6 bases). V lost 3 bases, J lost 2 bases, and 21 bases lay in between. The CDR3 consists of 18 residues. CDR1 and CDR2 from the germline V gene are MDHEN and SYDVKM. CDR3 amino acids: CASSLLRDNPFFTDTQYF. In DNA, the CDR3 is TGTGCCAGCAGTTTGTTAAGGGACAACCCATTCTTCACAGATACGCAGTATTTT.

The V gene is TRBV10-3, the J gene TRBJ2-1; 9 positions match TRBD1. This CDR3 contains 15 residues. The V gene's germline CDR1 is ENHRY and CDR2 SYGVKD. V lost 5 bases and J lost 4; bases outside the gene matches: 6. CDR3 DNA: TGTGCCATCAGTATTGGGACAGGGTCATACAATGAGCAGTTCTTC. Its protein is CAISIGTGSYNEQFF.

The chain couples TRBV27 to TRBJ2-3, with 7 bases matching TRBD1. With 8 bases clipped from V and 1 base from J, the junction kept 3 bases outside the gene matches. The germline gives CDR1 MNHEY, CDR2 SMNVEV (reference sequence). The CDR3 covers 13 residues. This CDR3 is CASRDSGTDTQYF. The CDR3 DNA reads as TGTGCCAGCCGGGACAGCGGCACAGATACGCAGTATTTT.

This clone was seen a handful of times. The CDR3, as DNA: TGCAGCGTTGAGCCTAGCGGGACCTACAATGAGCAGTTCTTC. It is translated as CSVEPSGTYNEQFF. The chain is built from TRBV29-1 and TRBJ2-1, with 9 positions matching TRBD2. V was pared by 3 bases and J by 2 bases, with 2 bases of the junction left unmatched. Germline V lookup: CDR1 SQVTM, CDR2 ANQGSEA. The CDR3 is 14 amino acids.

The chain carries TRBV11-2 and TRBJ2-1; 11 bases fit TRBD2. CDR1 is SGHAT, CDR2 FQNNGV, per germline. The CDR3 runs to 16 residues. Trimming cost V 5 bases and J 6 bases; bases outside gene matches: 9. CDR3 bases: TGTGCCAGCAGCACCTTATCCGGGACTAGCGGCAATGAGCAGTTCTTC. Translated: CASSTLSGTSGNEQFF.

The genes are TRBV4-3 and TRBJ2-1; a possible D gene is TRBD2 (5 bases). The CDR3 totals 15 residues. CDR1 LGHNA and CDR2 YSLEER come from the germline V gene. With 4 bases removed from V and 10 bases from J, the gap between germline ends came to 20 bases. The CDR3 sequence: CASSREGSPSREQFF. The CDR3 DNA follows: TGCGCCAGCAGCCGAGAGGGCTCCCCCTCCAGGGAGCAGTTCTTC.

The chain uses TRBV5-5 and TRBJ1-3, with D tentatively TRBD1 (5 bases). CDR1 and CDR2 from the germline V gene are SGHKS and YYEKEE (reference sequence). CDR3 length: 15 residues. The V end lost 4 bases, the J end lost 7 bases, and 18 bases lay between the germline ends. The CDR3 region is CASSGEGLSGNTIYF. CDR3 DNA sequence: TGTGCCAGCAGCGGGGAGGGACTGTCAGGGAACACCATATATTTT.

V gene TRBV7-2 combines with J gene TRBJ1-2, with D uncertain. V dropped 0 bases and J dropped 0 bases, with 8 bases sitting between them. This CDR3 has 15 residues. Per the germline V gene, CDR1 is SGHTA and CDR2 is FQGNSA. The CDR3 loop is CASSLAAVANYGYTF. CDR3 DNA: TGTGCCAGCAGCTTAGCAGCTGTAGCTAACTATGGCTACACCTTC. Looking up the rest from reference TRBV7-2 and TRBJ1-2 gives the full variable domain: GAGVSQSPSNKVTEKGKDVELRCDPISGHTALYWYRQSLGQGLEFLIYFQGNSAPDKSGLPSDRFSAERTGGSVSTLTIQRTQQEDSAVYLCASSLAAVANYGYTFGSGTRLTVV.

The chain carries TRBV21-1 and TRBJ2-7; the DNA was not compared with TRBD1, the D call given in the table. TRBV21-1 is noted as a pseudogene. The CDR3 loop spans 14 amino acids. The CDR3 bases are TGTGCCAGCAGCGCCGACAGGGTAGGGGACGAGCAGTACTTC. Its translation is CASSADRVGDEQYF.

CDR3 residues: CASSPGQGLDGYTF. In DNA, the CDR3 is TGTGCCAGCAGCCCTGGACAGGGGCTGGACGGCTACACCTTC. V usage is TRBV7-2 and J usage is TRBJ1-2; 9 bases are a match to TRBD1. The CDR3 runs 14 residues. J gave up 8 bases and V 5 bases, and 9 bases lay outside the gene matches. From germline, CDR1 is SGHTA and CDR2 FQGNSA.